A single sample is the source of the 20 T cell receptor beta chains below, sequenced in a study of identifying expanded T cells in peripheral blood. Here immunoSEQ multiplex PCR was the method, and the copy in TCRdb shows in-frame clones only, minus some. This sample carries fewer than 85,000 clones, approximately 84% of them seen once, and the ten largest clones take roughly 18%. Sequencing was done on a sample of blood. The origin of the receptors is a person aged 18 to 70 in good health.

In DNA form, the CDR3 reads TGCGCCAGCAGCCCCCAAGAGGCTGGAAACACCATATATTTT. Translating it yields CASSPQEAGNTIYF. The chain carries TRBV5-1 and TRBJ1-3; unclear D gene. Germline values: CDR1 SGHRS, CDR2 YFSETQ. The CDR3 runs 14 residues. Trimming removed 4 bases from V and 2 bases from J, with 10 bases in between.

The chain recombines TRBV11-2 with TRBJ2-7; D uncertain. In germline, CDR1 is SGHAT, CDR2 FQNNGV. V was cut by 1 base and J by 2 bases, with 9 bases left in between. The CDR3 spans 14 residues. For the CDR3, the DNA is TGTGCCAGCAGCTTAGGGCGCGGCACCTACGAGCAGTACTTC. This codes for CASSLGRGTYEQYF. The whole variable domain, filled in from reference TRBV11-2 and TRBJ2-7, reads EAGVAQSPRYKIIEKRQSVAFWCNPISGHATLYWYQQILGQGPKLLIQFQNNGVVDDSQLPKDRFSAERLKGVDSTLKIQPAKLEDSAVYLCASSLGRGTYEQYFGPGTRLTVT.

This clone has just one count. The chain joins TRBV2 to TRBJ1-5; 10 bases map to TRBD1. This CDR3 has 16 residues. The germline gives CDR1 SNHLY, CDR2 FYNNEI. The junction had 7 bases not matched to a gene; V was cut back by 4 bases and J by 4 bases. CDR3 sequence: CASSGQGARSNQPQHF. The CDR3 nucleotides read TGTGCCAGCAGTGGACAGGGGGCTCGGAGTAATCAGCCCCAGCATTTT.

V is TRBV4-1 and J is TRBJ2-7; 7 nucleotides align to TRBD1. Germline CDR1 reads MGHRA; CDR2 reads YSYEKL. Trimming removed 0 bases from V and 4 bases from J; junction bases left unmatched: 6. The CDR3 has 15 amino acids. CDR3 sequence reads: CASSQEGQEWYEQYF. The CDR3 DNA is TGCGCCAGCAGCCAAGAAGGACAGGAGTGGTACGAGCAGTACTTC.

The genes are TRBV14 and TRBJ2-4, with 7 positions matching TRBD1. The germline gives CDR1 SGHDN, CDR2 FVKESK. Germline trimming cut 4 bases from V and 0 bases from J; bases unmatched to any gene: 9. The length of the CDR3 is 17 residues. CDR3 amino acids: CASSPIGTALAKNIQYF. In nucleotides, the CDR3 is TGTGCCAGCAGCCCAATCGGGACAGCCCTAGCCAAAAACATTCAGTACTTC.

This chain connects TRBV19 to TRBJ1-5; weak D call: TRBD1 (6 bases). Deletions cut 5 bases from V and 4 bases from J, with 15 bases between. The CDR3 has 15 amino acids. Per germline, CDR1 LNHDA and CDR2 SQIVND (reference sequence). The CDR3 coding sequence is TGTGCCAGTAGTCATCAGTGGCAGGGGAATCAGCCCCAGCATTTT. Protein sequence: CASSHQWQGNQPQHF.

This clone has at least ten counts. The rearrangement uses TRBV21-1 and TRBJ1-1. TRBV21-1 is an annotated pseudogene. This CDR3 is built from 14 residues. CDR3 in amino acids: CASSNSGRLREAFF. In DNA form, the CDR3 reads TGTGCCAGCAGCAATTCAGGACGGCTAAGAGAAGCTTTCTTT.

This clone was seen once. The rearrangement joins TRBV28 to TRBJ1-3, with D perhaps TRBD1 (6 bases). Germline CDR1 reads MDHEN; CDR2 reads SYDVKM. This CDR3 is built from 14 residues. Trimming pared 7 bases from V and 5 bases from J, leaving 15 bases between. Here the CDR3 reads CASITGRHRNTIYF. Written as DNA, the CDR3 is TGTGCCAGCATTACAGGGCGACACAGAAACACCATATATTTT.

The chain couples TRBV11-2 to TRBJ2-7; D gene ambiguous. V was shortened by 1 base and J by 4 bases, with 11 bases between the two germline ends. CDR3 length: 14 amino acids. Germline V gives CDR1 SGHAT, CDR2 FQNNGV. CDR3 in DNA: TGTGCCAGCAGCTTAGTAGCACGGCCATACGAGCAGTACTTC. Protein: CASSLVARPYEQYF. Supplemented by reference TRBV11-2 and TRBJ2-7, the full variable domain reads EAGVAQSPRYKIIEKRQSVAFWCNPISGHATLYWYQQILGQGPKLLIQFQNNGVVDDSQLPKDRFSAERLKGVDSTLKIQPAKLEDSAVYLCASSLVARPYEQYFGPGTRLTVT.

The chain uses TRBV29-1 and TRBJ2-5; no clear D. This CDR3 contains 15 residues. Trimming shortened V by 4 bases and J by 1 base, and 16 bases separated the two germline ends. Germline CDR1 reads SQVTM; CDR2 reads ANQGSEA. CDR3 region: CSVVGAEAAQETQYF. The CDR3 DNA reads as TGCAGCGTTGTAGGCGCCGAGGCGGCCCAAGAGACCCAGTACTTC.

This sequence joins TRBV6-5 and TRBJ1-1; the D is unclear. The CDR3 extends over 15 amino acids. Trimming stripped 6 bases from V and 3 bases from J, with 17 bases between. Germline CDR1 MNHEY, CDR2 SVGAGI. CDR3 amino acids: CASSYATSGDTEAFF. CDR3 DNA: TGTGCCAGCAGCTACGCCACTTCTGGTGACACTGAAGCTTTCTTT.

The V gene is TRBV19, the J gene TRBJ2-2, with 9 bases identical to TRBD2. CDR1 and CDR2 from the germline V gene are LNHDA and SQIVND (reference sequence). This CDR3 contains 16 residues. Trimming removed 1 base from V and 0 bases from J; junction bases left unmatched: 0. The CDR3 is CASSIASGANTGELFF. CDR3 nucleotide sequence: TGTGCCAGTAGTATAGCTAGCGGGGCGAACACCGGGGAGCTGTTTTTT. The full variable domain, completed using reference TRBV19 and TRBJ2-2, is DGGITQSPKYLFRKEGQNVTLSCEQNLNHDAMYWYRQDPGQGLRLIYYSQIVNDFQKGDIAEGYSVSREKKESFPLTVTSAQKNPTAFYLCASSIASGANTGELFFGEGSRLTVL.

The chain joins TRBV19 to TRBJ2-7; 8 bases are shared with TRBD2. The ends lost 7 bases at V and 2 bases at J; junction bases unmatched: 7. The CDR3 contains 14 residues. Germline V gene data show CDR1 as LNHDA and CDR2 as SQIVND (reference sequence). The CDR3 bases are TGTGCCAGTAAAGACGGAGCGGGGGCCTACGAGCAGTACTTC. This translates into CASKDGAGAYEQYF.

V usage is TRBV2 and J usage is TRBJ2-1, with 10 nucleotides matching TRBD2. The V and J ends lost 2 bases and 5 bases, in that order; junction bases with no gene match: 3. The germline V gene encodes CDR1 SNHLY and CDR2 FYNNEI. The CDR3 runs to 15 residues. This chain's CDR3 is CASSETSGVNNEQFF. The CDR3 coding sequence is TGTGCCAGCAGTGAAACTAGCGGGGTAAACAATGAGCAGTTCTTC.

The rearrangement uses TRBV6-1 and TRBJ2-1; 7 positions match TRBD2. Trimming took 4 bases from V and 0 from J; bases not matched to a gene: 3. CDR1 is MNHNS, CDR2 SASEGT, per germline. The length of the CDR3 is 15 residues. The CDR3 nucleotides are TGTGCCAGCAGTGTTCAGCGGGGCTCCTACAATGAGCAGTTCTTC. Its translation: CASSVQRGSYNEQFF.

The chain couples TRBV9 to TRBJ2-3, with D possibly being TRBD1 or TRBD2 (6 bases each). CDR1 is SGDLS, CDR2 YYNGEE, per germline. Deletions cut 3 bases from V and 1 base from J, with 21 bases between. The CDR3 spans 18 residues. In DNA form, the CDR3 reads TGTGCCAGCAGCGAGGAGTTGAGGGGGGCCTGGGGCACAGATACGCAGTATTTT. It specifies CASSEELRGAWGTDTQYF. Looking up the rest from reference TRBV9 and TRBJ2-3 gives the full variable domain: DSGVTQTPKHLITATGQRVTLRCSPRSGDLSVYWYQQSLDQGLQFLIQYYNGEERAKGNILERFSAQQFPDLHSELNLSSLELGDSALYFCASSEELRGAWGTDTQYFGPGTRLTVL.

The genes are TRBV5-4 and TRBJ2-1; D unresolved. The V gene lost 5 bases and the J gene lost 0 bases, with 18 bases spanning the gap. The germline V gene encodes CDR1 SGHNT and CDR2 YYREEE (reference sequence). This CDR3 has 17 amino acids. CDR3 DNA: TGTGCCAGCAGGGAGAAGGCGGACCTGAGCTCCTACAATGAGCAGTTCTTC. Amino acid sequence: CASREKADLSSYNEQFF.

In this sample, this clone turned up a few times. The chain uses TRBV9 and TRBJ2-7, with D perhaps matching TRBD1 or TRBD2 (5 bases each). The CDR3 runs 14 residues. Germline-derived CDR1 and CDR2 are SGDLS and YYNGEE. Trimming stripped 3 bases from V and 1 base from J, with 11 bases between. The CDR3 DNA reads TGTGCCAGCAGCGCGGGACCGCTGTCCTACGAGCAGTACTTC. Its translation is CASSAGPLSYEQYF. Full variable domain (remainder filled in from reference TRBV9 and TRBJ2-7): DSGVTQTPKHLITATGQRVTLRCSPRSGDLSVYWYQQSLDQGLQFLIQYYNGEERAKGNILERFSAQQFPDLHSELNLSSLELGDSALYFCASSAGPLSYEQYFGPGTRLTVT.

V is TRBV2 and J is TRBJ2-5; no reliable D call. The V and J ends lost 0 bases and 6 bases respectively, with 11 bases between them. Germline CDR1 and CDR2: SNHLY and FYNNEI. The length of the CDR3 is 14 residues. The CDR3 sequence: CASSEAGYYQTQYF. The CDR3 nucleotides read TGTGCCAGCAGTGAAGCAGGTTACTATCAGACCCAGTACTTC.

The J gene is TRBJ2-5, the V gene TRBV29-1, with D uncertain. V gave up 6 bases and J gave up 2 bases, with 16 bases separating them. The CDR3 has 14 residues. In germline, CDR1 is SQVTM, CDR2 ANQGSEA. The CDR3 bases are TGCAGCGTCCGCCAGGCTAGAAGGCAAGAGACCCAGTACTTC. Translated: CSVRQARRQETQYF.